The next 23 T cell receptor beta chains were all read from a single sample in a study of blood T cell repertoires in COVID-19. Sequencing was performed with immunoSEQ multiplex PCR; in TCRdb, only in-frame clones are kept and a portion is missing. The sample contains around 480,000 clones, about nine tenths of which appear only once. The sample consisted of PBMCs or T cells enriched from blood (not recorded which). These receptor sequences come from a woman between 18 and 29 years old who had recovered from COVID-19.

V is TRBV5-8 and J is TRBJ2-1; weak D call: TRBD2 (5 bases). Germline V lookup: CDR1 SGHTS, CDR2 YDEGEE. V lost 2 bases and J 5 bases, leaving 14 bases between the germline ends. This CDR3 has 15 amino acids. The CDR3 DNA is TGTGCCAGCAGCTTAGACGGGGTGGAGAACAATGAGCAGTTCTTC. Protein sequence: CASSLDGVENNEQFF.

This chain links TRBV18 with TRBJ1-4; 7 bases map to TRBD1. This CDR3 spans 14 amino acids. Germline assignment: CDR1 KGHSH and CDR2 LQKENI. J was trimmed by 4 bases and V by 2 bases; bases with no gene match: 1. CDR3 nucleotide sequence: TGTGCCAGCTCACCAGGGACAGATAATGAAAAACTGTTTTTT. Protein sequence: CASSPGTDNEKLFF.

The CDR3 DNA is TGTGCCAGCCGTCGTCGGGAGCGGGGGTCCCAAGAGACCCAGTACTTC. Its translation: CASRRRERGSQETQYF. This chain connects TRBV7-8 to TRBJ2-5, with TRBD2 matching over 8 bases. The CDR3 loop spans 16 amino acids. Germline CDR1 SGHVS, CDR2 FQNEAQ. The V gene end was trimmed by 8 bases and the J gene end by 1 base; junction bases not matched to a gene: 12.

This chain links TRBV5-1 with TRBJ1-3; the D gene is possibly TRBD1 (5 bases). CDR3 length equals 14 residues. The V end was cut by 4 bases, the J end by 4 bases, with 12 bases between. Germline V gene lookup returns CDR1 SGHRS and CDR2 YFSETQ. CDR3 in DNA: TGCGCCAGCAGCCCCCCGGGGGGGGGAAACACCATATATTTT. Protein: CASSPPGGGNTIYF.

The sample holds one count of this clone. This CDR3 is CASSIPAGSETQYF. CDR3 nucleotide sequence: TGTGCCAGTAGTATCCCGGCAGGGTCAGAGACCCAGTACTTC. The rearrangement joins TRBV19 to TRBJ2-5, with a tentative D call TRBD1 (5 bases). Trimming removed 3 bases from V and 4 bases from J, with 12 bases in between. The CDR3 contains 14 residues. Germline CDR1 and CDR2: LNHDA and SQIVND (reference sequence).

J is TRBJ1-6 and V is TRBV30, with no clear D. V was pared by 5 bases and J by 7 bases, with 15 bases between. Looked up from germline, CDR1 is GTSNPN and CDR2 is SVGIG (reference sequence). This CDR3 has 14 residues. The CDR3 loop is CAWAIAALNSPLHF. CDR3 sequence (DNA): TGTGCCTGGGCGATTGCAGCGTTAAATTCACCCCTCCACTTT.

The chain links TRBV30 to TRBJ2-5; tentatively, D is TRBD1 (6 bases). The germline V gene encodes CDR1 GTSNPN and CDR2 SVGIG (reference sequence). V lost 2 bases to trimming and J lost 5 bases, with 18 bases between them. The CDR3 is made up of 15 amino acids. Written as DNA, the CDR3 is TGTGCCTGGAGTTCGGAGACAGGACTTGGGGAGACCCAGTACTTC. Its translation is CAWSSETGLGETQYF. Based on the CDR3 plus reference TRBV30 and TRBJ2-5, the full variable domain is SQTIHQWPATLVQPVGSPLSLECTVEGTSNPNLYWYRQAAGRGLQLLFYSVGIGQISSEVPQNLSASRPQDRQFILSSKKLLLSDSGFYLCAWSSETGLGETQYFGPGTRLLVL.

V usage is TRBV7-2 and J usage is TRBJ2-3; maybe TRBD2 (6 bases). The CDR3 totals 15 residues. Between the trimmed V and J ends, which lost 5 bases and 0 bases, there was a span of 12 bases. Germline CDR1 SGHTA, CDR2 FQGNSA. The CDR3 DNA reads TGTGCCAGCAGCCGTCACGGGGGAAGCACAGATACGCAGTATTTT. This encodes CASSRHGGSTDTQYF.

The chain combines TRBV7-2 with TRBJ1-4; no clear D. The CDR3 covers 15 residues. V was trimmed by 1 base and J by 6 bases, leaving 12 bases between them. The germline V gene has CDR1 SGHTA and CDR2 FQGNSA. The CDR3 DNA sequence: TGTGCCAGCAGCTTAGGACACCTTTCAGATGAAAAACTGTTTTTT. This translates into CASSLGHLSDEKLFF.

The V call is TRBV7-6, the J call TRBJ2-1; D is possibly TRBD1 (5 bases). Trimming shortened V by 1 base and J by 5 bases, and 15 bases separated the two germline ends. Germline V gene data show CDR1 as SGHVS and CDR2 as FNYEAQ. The CDR3 is made up of 16 amino acids. The CDR3 DNA sequence: TGTGCCAGCAGCTTAGAGATAAGGGGAACGAACAATGAGCAGTTCTTC. It codes for CASSLEIRGTNNEQFF.

The chain has TRBV12-5 and TRBJ2-7; the match to TRBD1 covers 9 bases. The CDR3 consists of 17 residues. Germline CDR1 LGHNT, CDR2 FRNRAP. V lost 6 bases to trimming and J lost 2 bases; unmatched junction nucleotides: 14. DNA of the CDR3: TGTGCTAGTGGCCAGGGACAGGGTGGGCGGCGGACCTACGAGCAGTACTTC. Translating gives CASGQGQGGRRTYEQYF.

The CDR3 is CAISGSGGAQETQYF. CDR3 coding DNA: TGTGCCATCAGTGGCTCTGGGGGGGCGCAAGAGACCCAGTACTTC. The V call is TRBV10-3, the J call TRBJ2-5, with a tentative D call TRBD2 (7 bases). Trimming took off 4 bases at V and 2 bases at J, with 14 bases between the two ends. The CDR3 extends over 15 amino acids. Germline V gives CDR1 ENHRY, CDR2 SYGVKD.

The chain uses TRBV10-2 and TRBJ1-2; unclear D gene. Trimming cost V 0 bases and J 5 bases, with 13 bases left between them. CDR1 is WSHSY, CDR2 SAAADI, per germline. The CDR3 is 15 residues long. CDR3 protein: CASSESPAGGYGYTF. Written as DNA, the CDR3 is TGCGCCAGCAGTGAGTCGCCCGCGGGTGGTTATGGCTACACCTTC.

This chain connects TRBV15 to TRBJ2-5; D unresolved. The CDR3 has 13 amino acids. The V gene's germline CDR1 is LNHNV and CDR2 YYDKDF (reference sequence). The V and J ends lost 2 bases and 5 bases respectively, with 9 bases between them. The chain's CDR3 is CATSRQAWETQYF. The CDR3 nucleotides read TGTGCCACCAGCAGACAGGCCTGGGAGACCCAGTACTTC.

The V call is TRBV7-8, the J call TRBJ2-7; D perhaps matches TRBD2 (6 bases). This CDR3 has 15 residues. CDR1 SGHVS and CDR2 FQNEAQ come from the germline V gene. With 0 bases removed from V and 2 bases from J, the gap between germline ends came to 11 bases. The CDR3 spells CASSLARQRAYEQYF. In DNA form, the CDR3 reads TGTGCCAGCAGCTTAGCTCGACAGCGGGCCTACGAGCAGTACTTC.

This chain uses TRBV7-2 with TRBJ1-1, with TRBD1 identical over 9 bases. CDR3 size: 17 residues. The junction had 10 bases not matched to a gene; V was cut back by 5 bases and J by 0 bases. The germline CDR1 and CDR2 sequences are SGHTA and FQGNSA. CDR3 protein: CASSPLWGQGVNTEAFF. DNA for the CDR3: TGTGCCAGCAGCCCCCTATGGGGACAGGGCGTGAACACTGAAGCTTTCTTT.

The chain couples TRBV12-3 or TRBV12-4 to TRBJ2-5; a possible D gene is TRBD1 (5 bases). The V end was cut by 6 bases, the J end by 7 bases, with 15 bases between. CDR3 length: 13 residues. CDR3 DNA: TGTGCCAGCAGCATCGACAGCGTTGGGACCCAGTACTTC. As protein: CASSIDSVGTQYF.

This clone was observed once. This chain connects TRBV4-1 to TRBJ2-5, with a possible D match to TRBD2 (6 bases). CDR1 and CDR2 from the germline V gene are MGHRA and YSYEKL. Trimming took off 2 bases at V and 4 bases at J, with 14 bases between the two ends. The CDR3 has 15 amino acids. Written as DNA, the CDR3 is TGCGCCAGCAGCCAAAGTCCGGGGGAGTCAGAGACCCAGTACTTC. It encodes CASSQSPGESETQYF.

The genes are TRBV3-1 (or the pseudogene TRBV3-2) and TRBJ1-6; 7 bases agree with TRBD1. The CDR3 has 15 residues. V lost 4 bases and J lost 9; bases outside the gene matches: 9. CDR1 is LGHDT and CDR2 is YNNKEL in the germline V gene (reference sequence). This CDR3 reads CASSLGTVLGSPLHF. The CDR3 coding sequence is TGTGCCAGCAGCCTAGGGACAGTCTTGGGTTCACCCCTCCACTTT.

This chain uses TRBV4-1 with TRBJ2-7; 7 bases line up with TRBD1. CDR1 and CDR2 (germline): MGHRA, YSYEKL. Losses at the gene ends were 4 bases for V and 5 bases for J; bases not matched to a gene: 5. The CDR3 is 13 residues long. In nucleotides, the CDR3 is TGCGCCAGCAGCCTCCGGACAGGCGACGAGCAGTACTTC. It specifies CASSLRTGDEQYF.

The J gene is TRBJ2-5, the V gene TRBV2; 7 bases agree with TRBD1. CDR1 and CDR2 (germline): SNHLY, FYNNEI. The junction had 9 bases not matched to a gene; V was cut back by 9 bases and J by 5 bases. This CDR3 is built from 13 residues. Here the CDR3 reads CASGQEAGETQYF. DNA of the CDR3: TGTGCCAGTGGACAGGAGGCCGGGGAGACCCAGTACTTC.

The chain uses TRBV19 and TRBJ1-1; D gene uncertain. The ends were cut back, 6 bases at V and 0 bases at J, with 17 bases in the middle. The CDR3 loop spans 16 amino acids. Germline-derived CDR1 and CDR2 are LNHDA and SQIVND (reference sequence). The DNA of the CDR3 is TGTGCCAGTAGACCCTTGGAAGCCGCGGTGAACACTGAAGCTTTCTTT. It yields the protein CASRPLEAAVNTEAFF. Supplemented by reference TRBV19 and TRBJ1-1, the full variable domain reads DGGITQSPKYLFRKEGQNVTLSCEQNLNHDAMYWYRQDPGQGLRLIYYSQIVNDFQKGDIAEGYSVSREKKESFPLTVTSAQKNPTAFYLCASRPLEAAVNTEAFFGQGTRLTVV.

V usage is TRBV11-2 and J usage is TRBJ2-7, with 7 bases aligning to TRBD2. Germline V gene sequence: CDR1 SGHAT, CDR2 FQNNGV. Unmatched junction bases numbered 12, after V lost 4 bases and J lost 3 bases. The CDR3 is 16 amino acids. The CDR3 DNA is TGTGCCAGCAGCTGGACCGCCCCCGGACTAGACTACGAGCAGTACTTC. This codes for CASSWTAPGLDYEQYF.